The subject of this entry is one T cell receptor (beta chain). This record belongs to a study of blood T cell repertoires in COVID-19. The V gene end was trimmed by 3 bases and the J gene end by 5 bases; junction bases not matched to a gene: 6. The CDR3 is made up of 15 amino acids. From germline, CDR1 is PRHDT and CDR2 FYEKMQ (reference sequence). Seattle researchers signed up patients amid active infection and tracked them longitudinally. Per the original data handling: From reference gene primer amplification, estimates of nucleated cell counts were derived. Repertoires were generated with immunoSEQ multiplex PCR, while TCRdb's copy carries only in-frame clones and drops some. The D gene and trimming were derived from the DNA, and the V and J assignments and clone size from that table. The profile shows about 210,000 clones, 70% to 85% of them singletons.

The V call is TRBV13, the J call TRBJ1-1; TRBD1 matches 10 bases. Material: peripheral blood. The TCR originated in an elderly woman with COVID-19, enrolled during active disease. Here the CDR3 reads CASSFAGDRGTEAFF. Written as DNA, the CDR3 is TGTGCCAGCAGCTTCGCCGGGGACAGGGGAACTGAAGCTTTCTTT.